This T cell receptor beta chain was captured in a study of blood T cell repertoires in COVID-19. Study background: Material from acute and convalescent COVID-19 was sourced from the United States, Italy and Spain. From T cells, B-cell-depleted T cells, or PBMCs came the material, which was cDNA or gDNA.

Germline CDR1 is MGHRA and CDR2 is YSYEKL. This CDR3 is 16 amino acids long. Germline trimming cut 3 bases from V and 6 bases from J; bases unmatched to any gene: 7. Seattle patient enrollment occurred during active infection, with longitudinal follow-up thereafter. Per the study methods: Reference gene primer amplification gave nucleated cell count estimates. Method: immunoSEQ multiplex PCR; TCRdb's copy keeps in-frame clones and lacks some. That table furnishes V, J and clone size, whereas the DNA furnished D and trimming. The table has roughly 200,000 clones, roughly 83% seen once. The chain joins TRBV4-1 to TRBJ1-5; 11 bases match TRBD1. This receptor was taken from a woman aged 40 to 50 with COVID-19, enrolled during active disease. The sample consisted of peripheral blood. The CDR3 nucleotides read TGCGCCAGCAGCCAGGAAGGACAGGGGGCGGGTCAGCCCCAGCATTTT. Amino acid sequence: CASSQEGQGAGQPQHF.